This T cell receptor (beta chain) derives from a study of shared clonotypes between healthy human individuals. Deep was the level at which the assay was run. Each sorted subset replicate got 200 ng genomic DNA, roughly 33,000 genomes. Libraries were prepared by immunoSEQ multiplex PCR; TCRdb keeps only in-frame clonotypes and omits some of them. The sample has 2 million or so clones, 85% to 95% seen once. CD8 cells regarded as naive lacked CD45RO, were positively chosen for CCR7, and omitted terminally differentiated effector memory CD45RA+ cells. All the donors were Caucasian adults who lived in Nashville, Tennessee. CDR1 is KGHSH, CDR2 LQKENI, per germline. CDR3 size: 15 residues. V was shortened by 3 bases and J by 4 bases, with 10 bases between the two germline ends.

Sequenced sample: naive CD8+ T cells sorted from blood. V gene TRBV18 combines with J gene TRBJ1-6; the D gene is possibly TRBD1 (6 bases). This TCR derives from a man aged 18-30 years in good health. DNA of the CDR3: TGTGCCAGCTCACCCTCTCAGGGGTATAATTCACCCCTCCACTTT. Translating gives CASSPSQGYNSPLHF.